Listed here are 22 T cell receptor beta chains from one sample, sequenced in a study of technical replicates of blood from several donors. Libraries were prepared by immunoSEQ multiplex PCR; TCRdb keeps only in-frame clonotypes and omits some of them. The sample includes about 100,000 clones, approximately 94% of them seen just once. Sequencing was performed on T cells isolated from PBMCs. Receptor source: a human donor in good health.

The chain joins TRBV19 to TRBJ1-1; the match to TRBD1 covers 8 bases. CDR1 and CDR2 from the germline V gene are LNHDA and SQIVND (reference sequence). The CDR3 is made up of 17 amino acids. V lost 3 bases, J lost 2 bases, and 11 bases stayed unmatched. CDR3 sequence: CASSILGQGAVNTEAFF. For the CDR3, the DNA is TGTGCCAGTAGTATTTTGGGGCAGGGGGCAGTAAACACTGAAGCTTTCTTT.

In nucleotides, the CDR3 is TGCAGCGTCCTCAGGGCCGATGAGCAGTTCTTC. Its protein is CSVLRADEQFF. The chain uses TRBV29-1 and TRBJ2-1; D perhaps matches TRBD1 (5 bases). Per germline, CDR1 SQVTM and CDR2 ANQGSEA. V lost 6 bases to trimming and J lost 8 bases, with 11 bases between them. This CDR3 region has 11 residues.

This chain links TRBV9 with TRBJ1-2; 10 positions agree with TRBD1. The CDR3 runs to 14 residues. The trim removed 3 bases at V and 8 bases at J, leaving 7 bases unmatched. Per the germline V gene, CDR1 is SGDLS and CDR2 is YYNGEE. The CDR3 nucleotides read TGTGCCAGCAGCGGAGCGACAGGGGGCGGCGGCTACACCTTC. Protein product: CASSGATGGGGYTF.

This CDR3 reads CASSFLAGAKNIQYF. CDR3 coding DNA: TGTGCCAGCAGTTTTCTAGCGGGAGCCAAAAACATTCAGTACTTC. J is TRBJ2-4 and V is TRBV27, with 8 bases matching TRBD2. CDR1 and CDR2 from the germline V gene are MNHEY and SMNVEV (reference sequence). The CDR3 sequence is 15 residues long. Unmatched junction bases numbered 1, after V lost 3 bases and J lost 0 bases.

The rearrangement links TRBV29-1 to TRBJ2-5, with 8 bases that match TRBD1. CDR1 is SQVTM, CDR2 ANQGSEA, per germline. The J segment lost 5 bases and the V segment lost 6 bases, leaving 14 bases of the junction unmatched. This CDR3 contains 15 residues. This CDR3 reads CSVDRQGSIMETQYF. The DNA of the CDR3 is TGCAGCGTGGACCGACAGGGGTCGATTATGGAGACCCAGTACTTC.

This clone has a single count. The rearrangement uses TRBV5-1 and TRBJ2-5; D gene uncertain. This CDR3 is built from 16 residues. The V gene lost 5 bases and the J gene lost 4 bases, with 21 bases spanning the gap. Per germline, CDR1 SGHRS and CDR2 YFSETQ. In DNA form, the CDR3 reads TGCGCCAGCAGTAGTAACTCCCGCGTCGGTGGAGAGACCCAGTACTTC. Its translation: CASSSNSRVGGETQYF.

The chain recombines TRBV4-1 with TRBJ2-7; D is unresolved. This CDR3 contains 14 residues. The ends were cut back, 4 bases at V and 2 bases at J, with 12 bases in the middle. Germline values: CDR1 MGHRA, CDR2 YSYEKL. The CDR3 protein is CASSLTRQPYEQYF. CDR3 sequence (DNA): TGCGCCAGCAGCCTTACCAGGCAGCCCTACGAGCAGTACTTC.

This clone showed up just once. This chain joins TRBV6-1 and TRBJ1-2, with D perhaps TRBD1 (6 bases). Germline V gene data show CDR1 as MNHNS and CDR2 as SASEGT. Trimming removed 6 bases at V and 6 bases at J, with 20 bases between. CDR3 size: 15 residues. The CDR3 protein is CASSPTPDRPNGYTF. The CDR3 nucleotides are TGTGCCAGCAGCCCAACCCCCGACAGGCCAAATGGCTACACCTTC.

V gene TRBV28 combines with J gene TRBJ1-4; D is unclear. The CDR3 runs to 12 residues. Germline assignment: CDR1 MDHEN and CDR2 SYDVKM. V was cut by 3 bases and J by 11 bases, with 10 bases left in between. CDR3 residues: CASSFKREKLFF. The CDR3 region has the DNA TGTGCCAGCAGTTTCAAAAGGGAGAAACTGTTTTTT.

The chain joins TRBV6-5 to TRBJ2-1; TRBD2 agrees at 7 bases. After removal of 4 bases from V and 8 bases from J, the junction contained 2 bases not matched to a gene. This CDR3 has 12 residues. Per the germline V gene, CDR1 is MNHEY and CDR2 is SVGAGI. CDR3 sequence: CASSSTSHEQFF. The CDR3 nucleotides are TGTGCCAGCAGTTCGACTAGCCATGAGCAGTTCTTC.

The V gene is TRBV30, the J gene TRBJ2-7; weak D call: TRBD2 (6 bases). Germline V gives CDR1 GTSNPN, CDR2 SVGIG (reference sequence). The ends were cut back, 3 bases at V and 6 bases at J, with 9 bases in the middle. This CDR3 is built from 11 residues. As DNA, the CDR3 is TGTGCCTGGAGGGAGGGAGGCGAGCAGTACTTC. Translated, it gives CAWREGGEQYF.

The chain employs TRBV6-5 and TRBJ2-1, with 9 positions matching TRBD1. The CDR3 runs to 14 residues. Germline CDR1 reads MNHEY; CDR2 reads SVGAGI. V was pared by 6 bases and J by 8 bases, with 8 bases of the junction left unmatched. CDR3: CASRDRGANYEQFF. In nucleotides, the CDR3 is TGTGCCAGCAGGGACAGGGGAGCTAACTATGAGCAGTTCTTC.

The DNA for the CDR3 is TGTGCCAGCACCAGACTAGGGGGGGAAGGAAACACCATATATTTT. It codes for CASTRLGGEGNTIYF. J is TRBJ1-3 and V is TRBV6-5; a weak D match, TRBD1 (6 bases). Between the trimmed V and J ends, which lost 7 bases and 4 bases, there was a span of 17 bases. From germline, CDR1 is MNHEY and CDR2 SVGAGI. The CDR3 is made up of 15 amino acids.

The rearrangement links TRBV5-1 to TRBJ1-1; D unclear. Germline CDR1 reads SGHRS; CDR2 reads YFSETQ. The V gene lost 4 bases and the J gene lost 8 bases, with 12 bases spanning the gap. The CDR3 has 12 residues. DNA of the CDR3: TGCGCCAGCAGCCCGGATGTACAGGAAGCTTTCTTT. Its protein is CASSPDVQEAFF.

The CDR3 coding sequence is TGTGCCAGCAGCCGACGACAGGCACCCACTGGGGCCAACGTCCTGACTTTC. Translating it yields CASSRRQAPTGANVLTF. The chain employs TRBV7-8 and TRBJ2-6; possibly TRBD1 for D (6 bases). The CDR3 contains 17 residues. Germline CDR1 is SGHVS and CDR2 is FQNEAQ. Trimming stripped 5 bases from V and 2 bases from J, with 16 bases between.

V is TRBV5-4 and J is TRBJ2-5; no firm D call. The germline V gene has CDR1 SGHNT and CDR2 YYREEE (reference sequence). V lost 1 base and J lost 4, with 11 bases in between. CDR3 length: 14 residues. The CDR3 coding sequence is TGTGCCAGCAGCTTGTCTCCGGGTTTAGAGACCCAGTACTTC. Translating gives CASSLSPGLETQYF.

V gene TRBV27 combines with J gene TRBJ2-5, with 8 bases that match TRBD2. The CDR3 is 14 amino acids. Losses at the gene ends were 4 bases for V and 4 bases for J; bases not matched to a gene: 5. Germline V gene lookup returns CDR1 MNHEY and CDR2 SMNVEV (reference sequence). For the CDR3, the DNA is TGTGCCAGCAGTTCAGGGACTAGACGAGAGACCCAGTACTTC. This codes for CASSSGTRRETQYF.

The genes are TRBV7-8 and TRBJ1-2; unclear D gene. The CDR3 contains 15 residues. V lost 5 bases, J lost 9 bases, and 22 bases lay in between. Per germline, CDR1 SGHVS and CDR2 FQNEAQ. The CDR3 coding sequence is TGTGCCAGCAGCGGCCGAGTGGCAGGAAGGCTAAGCTACACCTTC. This encodes CASSGRVAGRLSYTF.

The chain links TRBV6-1 to TRBJ2-7; TRBD2 agrees at 11 bases. The V gene end was trimmed by 7 bases and the J gene end by 6 bases; junction bases not matched to a gene: 11. CDR3 size: 15 residues. Germline V lookup: CDR1 MNHNS, CDR2 SASEGT. Here the CDR3 DNA reads TGTGCCAGCACCGAATCACTAGCGGGAGTTTTCGAGCAGTACTTC. This sequence encodes CASTESLAGVFEQYF.

The rearrangement links TRBV14 to TRBJ1-5; no reliable D call. Germline CDR1 is SGHDN and CDR2 is FVKESK. With 4 bases removed from V and 0 bases from J, the gap between germline ends came to 13 bases. The CDR3 is 16 amino acids. CDR3 bases: TGTGCCAGCAGCCCCCGGGCGGGAGATAGCAATCAGCCCCAGCATTTT. It codes for CASSPRAGDSNQPQHF.

This rearrangement joins TRBV6-5 to TRBJ2-7; D might be TRBD1 (5 bases). Trimming took off 2 bases at V and 6 bases at J, with 20 bases between the two ends. The CDR3 totals 16 residues. Per germline, CDR1 MNHEY and CDR2 SVGAGI. The CDR3 is CASSYIGHKRASEQYF. The CDR3 nucleotides are TGTGCCAGCAGTTACATCGGACACAAAAGGGCAAGCGAGCAGTACTTC.

This sequence joins TRBV9 and TRBJ2-7; D perhaps matches TRBD1 (5 bases). The CDR3 has 14 amino acids. The germline V gene encodes CDR1 SGDLS and CDR2 YYNGEE. Between the trimmed V and J ends, which lost 2 bases and 2 bases, there was a span of 11 bases. CDR3 amino acids: CASSVQGVPYEQYF. CDR3 bases: TGTGCCAGCAGCGTCCAGGGTGTCCCCTACGAGCAGTACTTC. Full variable domain (rest looked up from reference TRBV9 and TRBJ2-7): DSGVTQTPKHLITATGQRVTLRCSPRSGDLSVYWYQQSLDQGLQFLIQYYNGEERAKGNILERFSAQQFPDLHSELNLSSLELGDSALYFCASSVQGVPYEQYFGPGTRLTVT.